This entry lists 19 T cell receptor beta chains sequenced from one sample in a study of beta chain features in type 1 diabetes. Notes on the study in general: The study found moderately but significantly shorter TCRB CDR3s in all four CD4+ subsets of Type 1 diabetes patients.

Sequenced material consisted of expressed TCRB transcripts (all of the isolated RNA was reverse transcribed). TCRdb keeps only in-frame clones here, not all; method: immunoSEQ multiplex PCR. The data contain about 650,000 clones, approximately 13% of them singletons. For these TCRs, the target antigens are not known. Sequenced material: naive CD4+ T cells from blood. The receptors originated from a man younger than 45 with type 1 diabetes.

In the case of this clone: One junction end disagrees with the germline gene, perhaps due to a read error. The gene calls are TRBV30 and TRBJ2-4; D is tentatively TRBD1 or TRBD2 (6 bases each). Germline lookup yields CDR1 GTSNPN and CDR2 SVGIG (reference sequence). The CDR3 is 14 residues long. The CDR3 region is CAWSVRRDKDIQYF. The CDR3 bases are TGTGCCTGGAGTGTAAGGCGGGACAAAGACATTCAGTACTTC.

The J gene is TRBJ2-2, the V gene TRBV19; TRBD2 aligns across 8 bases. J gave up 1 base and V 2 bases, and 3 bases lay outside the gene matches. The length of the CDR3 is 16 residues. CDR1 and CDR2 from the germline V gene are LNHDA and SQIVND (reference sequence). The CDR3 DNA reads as TGTGCCAGTAGTATAAGGAGCGGGGGGAACACCGGGGAGCTGTTTTTT. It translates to CASSIRSGGNTGELFF. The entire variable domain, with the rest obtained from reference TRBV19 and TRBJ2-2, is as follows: DGGITQSPKYLFRKEGQNVTLSCEQNLNHDAMYWYRQDPGQGLRLIYYSQIVNDFQKGDIAEGYSVSREKKESFPLTVTSAQKNPTAFYLCASSIRSGGNTGELFFGEGSRLTVL.

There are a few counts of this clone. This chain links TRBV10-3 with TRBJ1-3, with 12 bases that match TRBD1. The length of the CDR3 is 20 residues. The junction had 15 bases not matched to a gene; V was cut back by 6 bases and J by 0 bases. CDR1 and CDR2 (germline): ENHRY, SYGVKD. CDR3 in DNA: TGTGCCATCAGCACGGCTGGGACAGGGGGCACTCAGAGCTCTGGAAACACCATATATTTT. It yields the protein CAISTAGTGGTQSSGNTIYF.

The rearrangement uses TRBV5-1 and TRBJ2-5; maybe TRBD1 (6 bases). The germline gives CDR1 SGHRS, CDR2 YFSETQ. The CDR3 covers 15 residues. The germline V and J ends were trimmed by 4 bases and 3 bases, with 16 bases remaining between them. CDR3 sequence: CASSGRTVREETQYF. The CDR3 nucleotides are TGCGCCAGCAGCGGAAGGACAGTGCGGGAAGAGACCCAGTACTTC.

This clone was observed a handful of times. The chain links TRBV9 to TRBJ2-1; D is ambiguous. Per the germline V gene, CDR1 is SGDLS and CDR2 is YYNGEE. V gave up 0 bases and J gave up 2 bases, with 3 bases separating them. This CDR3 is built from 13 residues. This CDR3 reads CASSVVPYNEQFF. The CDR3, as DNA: TGTGCCAGCAGCGTAGTCCCCTACAATGAGCAGTTCTTC.

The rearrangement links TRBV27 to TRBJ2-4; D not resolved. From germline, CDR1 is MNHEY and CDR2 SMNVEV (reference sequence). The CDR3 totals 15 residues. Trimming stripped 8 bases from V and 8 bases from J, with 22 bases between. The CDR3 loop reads CASRSGEKKKDIQYF. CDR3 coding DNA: TGTGCCAGCCGGAGTGGAGAGAAGAAAAAAGACATTCAGTACTTC.

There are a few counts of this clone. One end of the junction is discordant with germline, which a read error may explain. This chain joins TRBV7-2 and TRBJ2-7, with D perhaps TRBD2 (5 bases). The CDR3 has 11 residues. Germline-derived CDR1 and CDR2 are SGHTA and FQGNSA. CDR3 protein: CASSLGGLEDF. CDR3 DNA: TGTGCCAGCAGCTTAGGCGGGCTTGAGGACTTC.

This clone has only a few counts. CDR3: CASSVRLFSAYNEQFF. The CDR3 DNA reads TGTGCCAGCAGTGTCCGATTATTCAGCGCCTACAATGAGCAGTTCTTC. This chain joins TRBV2 and TRBJ2-1; unclear D gene. Between the trimmed V and J ends, which lost 4 bases and 2 bases, there was a span of 15 bases. The CDR3 extends over 16 amino acids. Germline assignment: CDR1 SNHLY and CDR2 FYNNEI.

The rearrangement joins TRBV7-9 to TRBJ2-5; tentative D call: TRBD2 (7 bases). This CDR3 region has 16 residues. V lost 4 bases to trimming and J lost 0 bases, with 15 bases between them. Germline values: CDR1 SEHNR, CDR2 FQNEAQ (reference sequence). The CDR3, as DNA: TGTGCCAGCAGCTCACCCTCGGGGGGCCACCAAGAGACCCAGTACTTC. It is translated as CASSSPSGGHQETQYF.

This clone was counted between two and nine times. The CDR3 sequence is CATTGGYEQYF. The CDR3, as DNA: TGTGCCACCACTGGGGGCTACGAGCAGTACTTC. The J gene is TRBJ2-7, the V gene TRBV7-9, with D perhaps given as TRBD1 or TRBD2 (5 bases each). This CDR3 has 11 amino acids. Germline lookup yields CDR1 SEHNR and CDR2 FQNEAQ (reference sequence). V dropped 10 bases and J dropped 3 bases, with 10 bases sitting between them. The full variable domain, rest sourced from reference TRBV7-9 and TRBJ2-7, is DTGVSQNPRHKITKRGQNVTFRCDPISEHNRLYWYRQTLGQGPEFLTYFQNEAQLEKSRLLSDRFSAERPKGSFSTLEIQRTEQGDSAMYLCATTGGYEQYFGPGTRLTVT.

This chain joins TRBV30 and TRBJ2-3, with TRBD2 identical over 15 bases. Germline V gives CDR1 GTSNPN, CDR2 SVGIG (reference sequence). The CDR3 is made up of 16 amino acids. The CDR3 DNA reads TGTGCTTCTGGCCGGACTAGCGGGGGGGCCTGGGATACGCAGTATTTT. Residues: CASGRTSGGAWDTQYF. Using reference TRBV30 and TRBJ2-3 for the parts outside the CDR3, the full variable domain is SQTIHQWPATLVQPVGSPLSLECTVEGTSNPNLYWYRQAAGRGLQLLFYSVGIGQISSEVPQNLSASRPQDRQFILSSKKLLLSDSGFYLCASGRTSGGAWDTQYFGPGTRLTVL.

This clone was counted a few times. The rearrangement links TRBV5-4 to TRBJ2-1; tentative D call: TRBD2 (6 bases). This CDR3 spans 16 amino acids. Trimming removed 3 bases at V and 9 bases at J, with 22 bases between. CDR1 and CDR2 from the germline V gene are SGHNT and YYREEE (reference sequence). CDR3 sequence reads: CASSSLARATYSEQFF. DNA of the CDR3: TGTGCCAGCAGCTCCCTAGCGCGGGCCACATATAGTGAGCAGTTCTTC.

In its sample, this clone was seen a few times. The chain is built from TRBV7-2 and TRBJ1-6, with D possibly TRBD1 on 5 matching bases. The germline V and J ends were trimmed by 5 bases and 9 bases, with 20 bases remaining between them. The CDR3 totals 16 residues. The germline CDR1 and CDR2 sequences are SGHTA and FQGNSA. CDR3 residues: CASSEAMQGGGSPLHF. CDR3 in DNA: TGTGCCAGCAGCGAAGCGATGCAGGGAGGTGGTTCACCCCTCCACTTT.

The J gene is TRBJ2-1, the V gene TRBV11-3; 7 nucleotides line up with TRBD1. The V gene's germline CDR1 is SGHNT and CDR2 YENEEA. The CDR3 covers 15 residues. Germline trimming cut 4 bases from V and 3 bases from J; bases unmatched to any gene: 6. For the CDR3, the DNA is TGTGCCAGCAGCTCGGACGGGACAGTCTACAATGAGCAGTTCTTC. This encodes CASSSDGTVYNEQFF.

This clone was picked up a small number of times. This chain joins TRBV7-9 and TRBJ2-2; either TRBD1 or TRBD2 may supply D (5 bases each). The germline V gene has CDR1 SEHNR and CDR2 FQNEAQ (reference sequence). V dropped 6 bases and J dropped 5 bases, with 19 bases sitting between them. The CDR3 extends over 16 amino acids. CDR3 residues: CASSSFRDAGTGELFF. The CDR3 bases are TGTGCCAGCAGTTCGTTCCGGGACGCCGGGACCGGGGAGCTGTTTTTT.

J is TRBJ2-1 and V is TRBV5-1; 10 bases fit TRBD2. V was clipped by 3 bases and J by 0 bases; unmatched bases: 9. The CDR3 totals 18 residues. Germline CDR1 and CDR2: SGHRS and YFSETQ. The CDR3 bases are TGCGCCAGCAGCTGGAATAGCGGGGGGTCGAGCTCCTACAATGAGCAGTTCTTC. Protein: CASSWNSGGSSSYNEQFF.

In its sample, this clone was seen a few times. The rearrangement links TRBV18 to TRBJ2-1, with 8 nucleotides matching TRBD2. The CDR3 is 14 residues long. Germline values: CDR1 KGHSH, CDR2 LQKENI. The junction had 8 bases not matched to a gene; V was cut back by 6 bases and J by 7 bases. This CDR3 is CASSTSGGVNEQFF. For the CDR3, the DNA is TGTGCCAGCTCGACAAGCGGGGGAGTAAATGAGCAGTTCTTC.

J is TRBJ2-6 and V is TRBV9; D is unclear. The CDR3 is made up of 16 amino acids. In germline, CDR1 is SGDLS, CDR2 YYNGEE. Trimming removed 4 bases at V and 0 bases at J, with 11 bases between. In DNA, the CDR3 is TGTGCCAGCAGCACACCTGCACACTCTGGGGCCAACGTCCTGACTTTC. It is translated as CASSTPAHSGANVLTF.

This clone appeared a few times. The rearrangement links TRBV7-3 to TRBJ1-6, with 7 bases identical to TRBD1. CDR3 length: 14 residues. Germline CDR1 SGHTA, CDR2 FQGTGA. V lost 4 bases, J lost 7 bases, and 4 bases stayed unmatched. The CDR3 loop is CASSSGQTNSPLHF. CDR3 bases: TGTGCCAGCAGCTCGGGACAGACGAATTCACCCCTCCACTTT.